These T cell receptor beta chains were read from a single sample in a study of blood T cell repertoires in COVID-19. Produced via immunoSEQ multiplex PCR; TCRdb's table is partial and in-frame only. The sample contains 250,000 to 350,000 clones, around 85% of which appear only once. The specimen was peripheral blood. Source of these receptors: a human donor with COVID-19, enrolled during active disease. The donor label of this sample is uncertain. Each CDR3 is given with its conserved first and last residue. Fields, in order: D gene, clone size, V gene, J gene, CDR3 DNA, CDR3 protein. A D gene is named only where the DNA matches it firmly. Only some rows state a clone size, as once, few, many or a class for expanded clones.

TRBD2	.	TRBV6-5	TRBJ2-1	TGTGCCAGCAGGTTTGGACTAGCGGGACTCAATGAGCAGTTCTTC	CASRFGLAGLNEQFF
.	once	TRBV10-3	TRBJ1-2	TGTGCCATCACGGCAGGGGCTGGCTACACCTTC	CAITAGAGYTF
.	.	TRBV19	TRBJ1-5	TGTGCCAGTAGTATAGCTGGAGGCCTGGGCAATCAGCCCCAGCATTTT	CASSIAGGLGNQPQHF
.	.	TRBV18	TRBJ2-2	TGTGCCAGCTCACCCCTAGGACAGACGAACACCGGGGAGCTGTTTTTT	CASSPLGQTNTGELFF
TRBD1	.	TRBV4-1	TRBJ1-6	TGCGCCAGCAGCCAAGGTGGGATGGGGACAGGGGGGTCACCCCTCCACTTT	CASSQGGMGTGGSPLHF
TRBD1	.	TRBV9	TRBJ1-2	TGTGCCAGCAGCGTAGTCGGAAGGGACAGCCAGCTTACTAGCTACACCTTC	CASSVVGRDSQLTSYTF
TRBD2	.	TRBV9	TRBJ2-3	TGTGCCAGCAGCGGTCCTGTTAGCGGGAGGGTGACAGATACGCAGTATTTT	CASSGPVSGRVTDTQYF
.	.	TRBV28	TRBJ2-7	TGTGCCAGCAGTTTACCGGGGGTTCACCACGAGCAGTACTTC	CASSLPGVHHEQYF
TRBD1	.	TRBV19	TRBJ1-2	TGTGCCAGTAGTACCCGTACAGGGGGCGACTATGGCTACACCTTC	CASSTRTGGDYGYTF
TRBD2	.	TRBV6-1	TRBJ2-7	TGTGCCAGCAGCACCGGACTAGCGGGAGGCTACGAGCAGTACTTC	CASSTGLAGGYEQYF
TRBD1	.	TRBV29-1	TRBJ1-2	TGCAGCGTACTTCCTCAGGGACAGACCTTGGGTGGCTACACCTTC	CSVLPQGQTLGGYTF
TRBD2	.	TRBV5-6	TRBJ2-2	TGTGCCAGCAGCCCGGGACTAGCGGGAGGAACCGGGGAGCTGTTTTTT	CASSPGLAGGTGELFF
.	.	TRBV5-1	TRBJ1-3	TGCGCCAGTACATCTCTCTCTGGAAACACCATATATTTT	CASTSLSGNTIYF
.	.	TRBV9	TRBJ1-1	TGTGCCAGCAGTTTTACAGCGGACAGTGAAGCTTTCTTT	CASSFTADSEAFF
TRBD2	.	TRBV11-2	TRBJ2-5	TGTGCCAGCAGCTTAGGATTGCGGGAGAGACAAGAGACCCAGTACTTC	CASSLGLRERQETQYF
.	.	TRBV6-1	TRBJ2-3	TGTGCCAGCAGTGAAGCGGGGGGAAGCACAGATACGCAGTATTTT	CASSEAGGSTDTQYF
.	once	TRBV5-6	TRBJ2-5	TGTGCCAGCGGCCAGACCTATGAGGCCCAGTACTTC	CASGQTYEAQYF
TRBD1	.	TRBV7-8	TRBJ1-1	TGTGCCAGCAGCATTACAGGGGGCTACACTGAAGCTTTCTTT	CASSITGGYTEAFF
TRBD2	.	TRBV7-2	TRBJ2-3	TGTGCCAGCAGCTTAGGACTAGCGGGGGGCACAGATACGCAGTATTTT	CASSLGLAGGTDTQYF
TRBD1	.	TRBV19	TRBJ1-1	TGTGCCAGTAGCCGAACTACAGGGGCGGAGGAAGCTTTCTTT	CASSRTTGAEEAFF
.	.	TRBV6-5	TRBJ1-5	TGTGCCAGCAGTCAAAGGGGAGGAGATCAGCCCCAGCATTTT	CASSQRGGDQPQHF
TRBD2	.	TRBV6-2/TRBV6-3	TRBJ2-7	TGTGCCAGCAGTTACTCTCTGGCGGGAGGTCTCTCCTACGAGCAGTACTTC	CASSYSLAGGLSYEQYF
.	.	TRBV7-9	TRBJ1-1	TGTGCCAGCAGCTTATCAGTCAACCGCAGGAACACTGAAGCTTTCTTT	CASSLSVNRRNTEAFF
.	once	TRBV7-2	TRBJ2-7	TGTGCCAGCAGCTTAACTACGGGAAACTCCTACGAGCAGTACTTC	CASSLTTGNSYEQYF
TRBD2	.	TRBV3-1/TRBV3-2	TRBJ2-1	TGTGCCAGCAGCCCGAGACTAGCCGGCAATGAGCAGTTCTTC	CASSPRLAGNEQFF
TRBD1	.	TRBV28	TRBJ1-1	TGTGCCAGCAGTTCCCGAGGACAGGGGAGGGACACTGAAGCTTTCTTT	CASSSRGQGRDTEAFF
TRBD1	.	TRBV27	TRBJ2-7	TGTGCCAGCAGTCCCTACTCACCGGTGGGGACAGCAACCTTCTACGAGCAGTACTTC	CASSPYSPVGTATFYEQYF
TRBD2	.	TRBV5-4	TRBJ2-3	TGTGCCAGCAGCTTGTTTGCCCGGGAGGGAGAAGATACGCAGTATTTT	CASSLFAREGEDTQYF
.	.	TRBV2	TRBJ2-1	TGTGCCAGCAGTGGCCCAGTAGCGGTACACAATGAGCAGTTCTTC	CASSGPVAVHNEQFF
.	many	TRBV7-2	TRBJ2-7	TGTGCCAGCAGCTCGGACGCACAGGGCCACGCCGAGCAGTACTTC	CASSSDAQGHAEQYF
TRBD1	.	TRBV4-1	TRBJ1-3	TGCGCCAGCAGCCAAGGTATCCGGGACAGGATATCTGGAAACACCATATATTTT	CASSQGIRDRISGNTIYF
TRBD1	.	TRBV19	TRBJ1-1	TGTGCCAGTAGTATACATACAGGGGGCTCGAACACTGAAGCTTTCTTT	CASSIHTGGSNTEAFF